The 8 T cell receptor beta chains below all came from one sample that was sequenced in a study of cytomegalovirus exposure and HLA in healthy donors. The study ran its PCR with 60 Vbeta and 13 Jbeta primers. Profiling relied on immunoSEQ multiplex PCR, and the TCRdb table lists in-frame clones only, not all of them. This table has around 150,000 clones, around 63% appearing once. Specimen: PBMCs. These receptors were taken from a human donor in good health.

This clone was seen only once. The V gene is TRBV28, the J gene TRBJ2-3, with TRBD1 as a possible D gene (6 bases). V was pared by 7 bases and J by 1 base, with 21 bases between. Looked up from germline, CDR1 is MDHEN and CDR2 is SYDVKM. CDR3 length: 17 residues. CDR3 loop: CASTEPLGTSGTDTQYF. The DNA of the CDR3 is TGTGCCAGCACCGAACCCTTGGGGACAAGCGGCACAGATACGCAGTATTTT.

The chain employs TRBV2 and TRBJ2-6; D not resolved. The CDR3 totals 16 residues. V lost 5 bases and J lost 0, with 11 bases in between. The germline V gene has CDR1 SNHLY and CDR2 FYNNEI. CDR3: CASSQSRSSGANVLTF. CDR3 bases: TGTGCCAGCAGTCAGTCACGCAGCTCTGGGGCCAACGTCCTGACTTTC.

J is TRBJ2-2 and V is TRBV5-1; TRBD2 matches 8 bases. The CDR3 spans 18 residues. V was clipped by 0 bases and J by 4 bases; unmatched bases: 11. CDR1 is SGHRS, CDR2 YFSETQ, per germline. The CDR3: CASSLGGSGIGGTGELFF. CDR3 DNA: TGCGCCAGCAGCTTGGGCGGTAGCGGGATAGGTGGCACCGGGGAGCTGTTTTTT.

This clone was seen a handful of times. The rearrangement links TRBV19 to TRBJ2-1; unclear D gene. Trimming cost V 6 bases and J 4 bases, with 7 bases left between them. Germline CDR1 LNHDA, CDR2 SQIVND (reference sequence). CDR3 length equals 12 residues. The CDR3 is CASSHGYNEQFF. The CDR3 nucleotides are TGTGCCAGTAGCCACGGGTACAATGAGCAGTTCTTC.

This clone was seen more than once but under ten times. The rearrangement uses TRBV29-1 and TRBJ2-5; a possible D gene is TRBD1 (7 bases). The assigned J gene may be wrong: the sequence end matches TRBJ2-7 better. CDR3 length: 13 amino acids. Germline CDR1 reads SQVTM; CDR2 reads ANQGSEA. The CDR3 DNA reads as TGCAGCGTTGCTGACAGGGAGGTTCTCGAGCAGTACTTC. This gives the protein CSVADREVLEQYF.

This clone showed up just a few times. The chain uses TRBV19 and TRBJ2-7; a weak D match, TRBD1 (6 bases). CDR3 length: 16 residues. Germline V gene data show CDR1 as LNHDA and CDR2 as SQIVND (reference sequence). The V end was cut by 3 bases, the J end by 1 base, with 16 bases between. The CDR3 coding sequence is TGTGCCAGTAGTATTCTCTCCCTCCAGGGGTCCTACGAGCAGTACTTC. It specifies CASSILSLQGSYEQYF. Complete variable domain (other parts from reference TRBV19 and TRBJ2-7): DGGITQSPKYLFRKEGQNVTLSCEQNLNHDAMYWYRQDPGQGLRLIYYSQIVNDFQKGDIAEGYSVSREKKESFPLTVTSAQKNPTAFYLCASSILSLQGSYEQYFGPGTRLTVT.

The CDR3 loop reads CASGTGGEGIEAFF. The CDR3 nucleotides are TGCGCCAGTGGGACAGGGGGCGAGGGAATTGAAGCTTTCTTT. The rearrangement joins TRBV5-1 to TRBJ1-1, with 12 bases identical to TRBD1. Germline CDR1 reads SGHRS; CDR2 reads YFSETQ. The ends lost 8 bases at V and 7 bases at J; junction bases unmatched: 9. CDR3 length: 14 residues.

Only a few counts were recorded for this clone. This chain uses TRBV28 with TRBJ2-7; D is perhaps TRBD1 (5 bases). This CDR3 is 13 amino acids long. From germline, CDR1 is MDHEN and CDR2 SYDVKM. Trimming stripped 5 bases from V and 2 bases from J, with 10 bases between. CDR3 loop: CASSLTGPYEQYF. The CDR3, as DNA: TGTGCCAGCAGTCTCACAGGTCCCTACGAGCAGTACTTC.